The clone carrying this T cell receptor (beta chain) has just one count. Its antigen is still unknown. As to time point: 2014-2015 season, pre-vaccination. Vaccine contraindications, substance abuse, HIV/AIDS, active malignancy and active illness excluded donors. ICOS+CD38+ and ICOS-CD38- fractions were sorted from non-naive CD4+CXCR5+PD-1+ cells. This entry belongs to a study of follicular helper T cells after annual influenza vaccination. Study as a whole: Blood was drawn on days 0, 7 and 28 after vaccination. The study, taken as a whole, reports: Recurrent ICOS+CD38+ cTfh clonotypes included tetramer and AIM influenza-specific ones.

Using immunoSEQ multiplex PCR, the repertoire was profiled, and TCRdb retains in-frame clones only, with some absent. This sample carries a few thousand clones, roughly 86% of them seen once, and the ten largest clones take less than 3%. V was trimmed by 2 bases and J by 4 bases, leaving 11 bases between them. Germline assignment: CDR1 MNHNY and CDR2 SVGAGI (reference sequence). This CDR3 contains 14 residues. V gene TRBV6-6 combines with J gene TRBJ1-2; D gene unclear. The material was CXCR5+ CD38+ circulating T follicular helper cells from blood, obtained on the day of influenza vaccination. As to subset: circulating Tfh, non-naive CD4+CXCR5+PD-1+ (ICOS+CD38+ or ICOS-CD38-). The sequence was collected from an adult who received the influenza vaccine. CDR3 sequence reads: CASSYALPGYGYTF. The CDR3 DNA follows: TGTGCCAGCAGTTACGCCCTCCCGGGCTATGGCTACACCTTC.